The rows below give T cell receptor beta chains drawn from one sample of a study of Graves' ophthalmopathy and Graves' hyperthyroidism. TCRdb fed the multiplex PCR reads into MiXCR, producing one record per CDR3 protein. This table has around 400,000 distinct CDR3 sequences, 18% appearing once. The sequencing input was peripheral blood. The source is a woman between 18 and 30 years old with Graves' ophthalmopathy. Both conserved end residues are part of each CDR3. Fields, in order: V gene, J gene, clone size, D gene, CDR3 protein, CDR3 DNA. A D gene is named only where the DNA matches it firmly. Part of the rows lack a size; the others show once, few, many or a class for expanded clones.

TRBV4-2,TRBJ2-2,many,TRBD2,CASSQDRLAGGTNTGELFF,TGTGCCAGCAGCCAAGATCGCCTAGCGGGAGGGACGAACACCGGGGAGCTGTTTTTT
TRBV9,TRBJ1-2,many,TRBD1,CASSVGNRGTNYGYTF,TGTGCCAGCAGCGTAGGCAACAGGGGTACTAACTATGGCTACACCTTC
TRBV11-2,TRBJ1-1,many,-,CASSFFGRHEAFF,TGTGCCAGCAGCTTCTTCGGTCGCCATGAAGCTTTCTTT
TRBV6-5,TRBJ1-2,many,-,CASSYDAGSYGYTF,TGTGCCAGCAGTTACGATGCGGGGTCCTATGGCTACACCTTC
TRBV6-2/TRBV6-3,TRBJ1-1,many,TRBD1,CASSWRDRANTEAFF,TGTGCCAGCAGTTGGCGGGACAGGGCTAACACTGAAGCTTTCTTT
TRBV28,TRBJ2-7,many,TRBD1,CASSSYYARDRGGEQYF,TGTGCCAGCAGTTCCTACTACGCCCGGGACAGGGGAGGCGAGCAGTACTTC
TRBV6-2/TRBV6-3,TRBJ1-2,many,TRBD1,CASSYSRQGVGGYTF,TGTGCCAGCAGTTACTCCCGACAGGGGGTAGGTGGCTACACCTTC
TRBV27,TRBJ2-2,many,-,CASGPRDILGNTGELFF,TGTGCCAGCGGACCCAGAGATATTCTGGGGAACACCGGGGAGCTGTTTTTT
TRBV19,TRBJ2-5,many,TRBD1,CASSRGDRGTHETQYF,TGTGCCAGTAGTAGGGGGGACAGGGGAACCCACGAGACCCAGTACTTC
TRBV12-5,TRBJ2-7,-,-,CASGLAGNTYEQYF,TGTGCTAGTGGTTTGGCGGGGAATACCTACGAGCAGTACTTC
TRBV28,TRBJ1-6,many,-,CASRSTAGPPSALHF,TGTGCCAGCAGATCAACGGCAGGGCCCCCTTCGGCCCTCCACTTT
TRBV14,TRBJ2-7,many,-,CASSQTIGGSREQYF,TGTGCCAGCAGCCAGACTATTGGGGGCTCCAGGGAGCAGTACTTC
TRBV6-2/TRBV6-3,TRBJ2-2,-,TRBD1,CASTRTGLNTGELFF,TGTGCCAGCACTCGGACAGGGTTGAACACCGGGGAGCTGTTTTTT
TRBV13,TRBJ1-2,many,-,CASSHGTGRYGYTF,TGTGCCAGCAGCCACGGAACAGGAAGGTATGGCTACACCTTC
TRBV4-2,TRBJ1-2,many,-,CASSQESHASDGYTF,TGTGCCAGCAGCCAAGAGTCACACGCATCCGATGGCTACACCTTC
TRBV28,TRBJ1-5,many,TRBD1,CASNIRTGGGNQPQHF,TGTGCCAGCAATATTCGGACAGGAGGGGGAAATCAGCCCCAGCATTTT
TRBV28,TRBJ2-7,many,TRBD1,CASRGGTGGGSEQYF,TGTGCCAGCAGGGGGGGAACAGGGGGTGGTAGCGAGCAGTACTTC
TRBV12-3/TRBV12-4,TRBJ1-1,many,-,CASSIRDDTEAFF,TGTGCCAGCAGCATCCGGGACGACACTGAAGCTTTCTTT
TRBV6-1,TRBJ1-3,many,TRBD1,CASSPTGTARDTIYF,TGTGCCAGCAGTCCGACAGGGACCGCGAGGGACACCATATATTTT
TRBV20-1,TRBJ2-7,many,-,CSARDLSGSSYEQYF,TGCAGTGCTAGAGATCTCAGCGGATCCTCCTACGAGCAGTACTTC
TRBV2,TRBJ1-5,-,-,CASRGGGLGNQPQHF,TGTGCCAGCAGGGGGGGGGGGCTAGGCAATCAGCCCCAGCATTTT
TRBV7-8,TRBJ1-1,-,-,CASSLVTGPGPF,TGTGCCAGCAGCTTAGTGACAGGACCCGGACCTTTT
TRBV29-1,TRBJ2-7,many,-,CSVEEGTISSYEQYF,TGCAGCGTTGAAGAGGGGACGATCAGCTCCTACGAGCAGTACTTC
TRBV19,TRBJ1-5,many,-,CASSQGGLGYQPQHF,TGTGCCAGTAGTCAGGGCGGGCTGGGTTATCAGCCCCAGCATTTT
TRBV4-1,TRBJ1-1,many,-,CASTRTGGVNTEAFF,TGCGCCAGCACACGGACGGGGGGAGTGAACACTGAAGCTTTCTTT
TRBV9,TRBJ1-5,few,TRBD1,CASSPGTGGFDSNQPQHF,TGTGCCAGCAGCCCCGGGACAGGGGGCTTCGATAGCAATCAGCCCCAGCATTTT
TRBV27,TRBJ2-5,many,TRBD2,CASSIIAGGRVAQYF,TGTGCCAGCAGTATCATAGCGGGAGGCCGGGTGGCCCAGTACTTC
TRBV6-1,TRBJ2-2,-,TRBD2,CASNVAGVFGTGELFF,TGTGCCAGCAACGTAGCGGGAGTATTCGGCACCGGGGAGCTGTTTTTT
TRBV11-2,TRBJ2-2,-,-,CASSSSYGELFF,TGTGCCAGCAGCTCGTCCTACGGGGAGCTGTTTTTT
TRBV6-2/TRBV6-3,TRBJ1-1,many,TRBD1,CASSDRGYTEAFF,TGTGCCAGCAGCGACAGGGGATACACTGAAGCTTTCTTT
TRBV11-2,TRBJ1-1,many,-,CASSSKPTTNTEAFF,TGTGCCAGCAGCTCCAAACCTACGACGAACACTGAAGCTTTCTTT
TRBV2,TRBJ2-2,many,TRBD2,CASKRGEVGELFF,TGTGCCAGCAAGCGGGGGGAAGTCGGGGAGCTGTTTTTT
TRBV19,TRBJ2-2,many,TRBD2,CASSLLALDTGELFF,TGTGCCAGTAGTCTACTAGCGCTTGACACCGGGGAGCTGTTTTTT
TRBV9,TRBJ2-4,many,-,CASSVGAGKNIQYF,TGTGCCAGCAGCGTAGGGGCAGGGAAAAACATTCAGTACTTC
TRBV6-1,TRBJ2-7,many,TRBD1,CASSISGQLNEQYF,TGTGCCAGCAGTATTTCGGGACAGCTAAACGAGCAGTACTTC
TRBV20-1,TRBJ2-2,many,-,CSARVRRELFF,TGCAGTGCTAGAGTCAGGAGGGAGCTGTTTTTT
TRBV24-1,TRBJ1-5,-,-,CATSDLSATTQHF,TGTGCCACCAGTGATTTGTCAGCCACGACCCAGCATTTT
TRBV28,TRBJ1-1,few,-,CASSSQMGVMNTEAFF,TGTGCCAGCAGTTCTCAAATGGGGGTAATGAACACTGAAGCTTTCTTT
TRBV19,TRBJ2-7,many,TRBD2,CASSPGLQTYEQYF,TGTGCCAGTAGTCCGGGACTACAAACCTACGAGCAGTACTTC
TRBV29-1,TRBJ1-1,-,-,CSVAGSYTEAFF,TGCAGCGTGGCAGGGTCGTACACTGAAGCTTTCTTT
TRBV27,TRBJ2-2,many,TRBD2,CASRISGGSLGELFF,TGTGCCAGCAGGATTAGCGGGGGATCCCTCGGGGAGCTGTTTTTT
TRBV11-2,TRBJ2-7,-,TRBD2,CASSLGGTSGVYEQYF,TGTGCCAGCAGCTTAGGTGGGACTAGCGGGGTCTACGAGCAGTACTTC
TRBV10-3,TRBJ2-7,-,-,CAISESDGSPYEQYF,TGTGCCATCAGTGAGTCGGACGGGAGTCCCTACGAGCAGTACTTC
TRBV11-2,TRBJ1-1,few,-,CASSSVASSSDTEAFF,TGTGCCAGCAGCTCAGTAGCTAGCTCATCTGACACTGAAGCTTTCTTT
TRBV15,TRBJ1-1,many,-,CATSSDWPQGLNTEAFF,TGTGCCACCAGCAGCGATTGGCCGCAAGGGCTGAACACTGAAGCTTTCTTT
TRBV6-1,TRBJ2-2,many,-,CVSSGGGGELFF,TGTGTCAGCAGTGGTGGAGGCGGGGAGCTGTTTTTT
TRBV5-1,TRBJ1-5,many,-,CASSLRDTKSNQPQHF,TGCGCCAGCAGCTTACGGGACACCAAGAGCAATCAGCCCCAGCATTTT
TRBV6-1,TRBJ1-1,-,TRBD1,CASSKAGTGGFEAFF,TGTGCCAGCAGCAAAGCCGGGACAGGGGGTTTCGAAGCTTTCTTT
TRBV28,TRBJ2-5,many,TRBD1,CASSSGQAPQETQYF,TGTGCCAGCAGCTCGGGACAGGCCCCTCAAGAGACCCAGTACTTC